One T cell receptor beta chain is described in this entry. Its antigen is as yet unknown. The data belong to a study of cytomegalovirus exposure and HLA in healthy donors. Study findings and constraints: Productive status was seen about 87% or about 30% of the time for most TCR beta V segments in an earlier analysis.

The CDR3 contains 15 residues. V gave up 1 base and J gave up 2 bases, with 9 bases separating them. CDR1 is SGHNT, CDR2 YENEEA, per germline. The primer mix had 60 Vbeta and 13 Jbeta primers. Profiled with immunoSEQ multiplex PCR; TCRdb holds only in-frame clones, not every one. This sample yields 150,000 to 200,000 clones, of which 80% to 90% are seen a single time; about 9.3% belongs to the top ten. The TCR sequence derives from a man aged 18-30 years in good health and CMV-seropositive. The rearrangement links TRBV11-3 to TRBJ2-1; D is perhaps TRBD2 (6 bases). The sequenced sample consisted of PBMCs. CDR3: CASSLGGGTYNEQFF. In nucleotides, the CDR3 is TGTGCCAGCAGCTTAGGAGGAGGGACCTACAATGAGCAGTTCTTC.